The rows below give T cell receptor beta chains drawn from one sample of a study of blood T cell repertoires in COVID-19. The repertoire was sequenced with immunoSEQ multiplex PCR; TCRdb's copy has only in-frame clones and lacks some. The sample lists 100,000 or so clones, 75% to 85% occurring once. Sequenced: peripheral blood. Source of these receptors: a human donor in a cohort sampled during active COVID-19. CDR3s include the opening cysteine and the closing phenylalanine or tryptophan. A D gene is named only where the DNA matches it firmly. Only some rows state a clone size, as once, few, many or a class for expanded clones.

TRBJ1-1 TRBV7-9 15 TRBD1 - TGTGCCAGCGGTAGGGCAGGGGGCGCGGGGACTGAAGCTTTCTTT CASGRAGGAGTEAFF
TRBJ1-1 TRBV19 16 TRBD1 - TGTGCCAGTAGTATCAGACAGGGCAAGCCCGACACTGAAGCTTTCTTT CASSIRQGKPDTEAFF
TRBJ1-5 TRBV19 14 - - TGTGCCAGTAATACCAGAACGGAGTATGAGCCCCAGCATTTT CASNTRTEYEPQHF
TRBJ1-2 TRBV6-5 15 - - TGTGCCAGCAGTTACGAGGCAGGGTGGGCTTACGGCTACACCTTC CASSYEAGWAYGYTF
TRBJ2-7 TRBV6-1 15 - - TGTGCCAGCAGTGAAGGGGCAGGGGCGTTTTACGAGCAGTACTTC CASSEGAGAFYEQYF
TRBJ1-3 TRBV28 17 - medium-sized TGTGCCAGCAGCGCCCCAGATCGGGGTACCTCTGGAAACACCATATATTTT CASSAPDRGTSGNTIYF
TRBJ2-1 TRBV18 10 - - TGTGCCAGCGCCACGAACAAGCAGTTCTTC CASATNKQFF
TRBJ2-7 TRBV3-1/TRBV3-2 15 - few TGTGCCAGCAGCCCCTATCAGACAGCCTCCTACGAGCAGTACTTC CASSPYQTASYEQYF
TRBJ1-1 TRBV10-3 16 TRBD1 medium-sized TGTGCCATCAGTGAAGGGGACAGGGGGGTGAACACTGAAGCTTTCTTT CAISEGDRGVNTEAFF
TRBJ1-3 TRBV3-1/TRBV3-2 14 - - TGTGCCAGCTCCGGACAGAACTCTGGAAACACCATATATTTT CASSGQNSGNTIYF
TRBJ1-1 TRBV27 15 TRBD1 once TGTGCCAGCCGAACCCTGACAGGGGACGCCACTGAAGCTTTCTTT CASRTLTGDATEAFF
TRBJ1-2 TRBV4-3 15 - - TGCGCCAGCAGCCGCACGGGTGCCGAGAGCTATGGCTACACCTTC CASSRTGAESYGYTF
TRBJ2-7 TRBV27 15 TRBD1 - TGTGCCAGCAGTTTAAGGGGGCCTAGATCCTACGAGCAGTACTTC CASSLRGPRSYEQYF